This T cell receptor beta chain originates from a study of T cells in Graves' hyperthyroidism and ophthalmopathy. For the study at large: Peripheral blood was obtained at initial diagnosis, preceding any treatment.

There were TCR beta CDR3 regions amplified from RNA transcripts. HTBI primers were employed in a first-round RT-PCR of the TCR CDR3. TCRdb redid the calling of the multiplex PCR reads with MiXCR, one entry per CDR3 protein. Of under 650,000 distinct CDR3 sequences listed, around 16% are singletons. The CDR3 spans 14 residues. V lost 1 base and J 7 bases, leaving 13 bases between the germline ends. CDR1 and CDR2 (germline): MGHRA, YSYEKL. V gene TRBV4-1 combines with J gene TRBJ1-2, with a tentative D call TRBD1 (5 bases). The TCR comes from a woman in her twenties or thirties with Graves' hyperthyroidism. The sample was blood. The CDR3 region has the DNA TGCGCCAGCAGCCAAGTTGACCGACAGTCTGGCTACACCTTC. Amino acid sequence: CASSQVDRQSGYTF.